The 23 T cell receptor beta chains listed next were all sequenced from one sample in a study of technical replicates of blood from several donors. Generated by immunoSEQ multiplex PCR, the TCRdb table keeps only in-frame clones and is missing some. The data contain 84,000 or so clones, 93% of them singletons. Sequenced sample: T cells isolated from PBMCs. The receptors come from a human donor in good health.

V gene TRBV7-5 combines with J gene TRBJ2-7; the D call TRBD1 from the table was never checked on the DNA. TRBV7-5 is described as a pseudogene. The CDR3 is 17 residues long. The CDR3 DNA is TGTGTCAGAAGCTTACAACCCTTTGTGGAATACAGCTACGAGCAGTACTTC. Protein product: CVRSLQPFVEYSYEQYF.

The V and J genes are TRBV4-1 and TRBJ2-2, with 10 bases aligning to TRBD2. Germline lookup yields CDR1 MGHRA and CDR2 YSYEKL. J gave up 0 bases and V 3 bases, and 4 bases lay outside the gene matches. This CDR3 contains 17 residues. The CDR3 bases are TGCGCCAGCAGCCAGGAAAGCGGGGGGGCGAACACCGGGGAGCTGTTTTTT. Its translation is CASSQESGGANTGELFF.

The CDR3 region has the DNA TGTGCCATCAGTGAAAGTGGGAACAGGGACGCAGATACGCAGTATTTT. Translating gives CAISESGNRDADTQYF. The V call is TRBV10-3, the J call TRBJ2-3; D might be TRBD1 (6 bases). The CDR3 is made up of 16 amino acids. Germline V gene data show CDR1 as ENHRY and CDR2 as SYGVKD. The V end was cut by 3 bases, the J end by 4 bases, with 17 bases between.

The CDR3: CASSLPGQAKTNEKLFF. In nucleotides, the CDR3 is TGCGCCAGCAGTCTCCCGGGACAGGCAAAAACTAATGAAAAACTGTTTTTT. The rearrangement uses TRBV4-1 and TRBJ1-4; 8 bases are a match to TRBD1. The germline V gene has CDR1 MGHRA and CDR2 YSYEKL. The CDR3 has 17 amino acids. Trimming took 6 bases from V and 1 from J; bases not matched to a gene: 10.

This sequence joins TRBV9 and TRBJ1-1; D gene ambiguous. The CDR3 loop spans 13 amino acids. Germline CDR1 SGDLS, CDR2 YYNGEE. Between the trimmed V and J ends, which lost 3 bases and 1 base, there was a span of 7 bases. CDR3 protein: CASSAGGNTEAFF. The DNA of the CDR3 is TGTGCCAGCAGCGCCGGAGGGAACACTGAAGCTTTCTTT.

The sample holds a few counts of this clone. The chain's CDR3 is CASSESQGSSPLHF. The CDR3 DNA reads as TGCGCCAGCAGTGAGTCTCAGGGGTCTTCACCCCTCCACTTT. The genes are TRBV10-1 and TRBJ1-6; perhaps TRBD1 as D (6 bases). This CDR3 contains 14 residues. Germline values: CDR1 WNHNN, CDR2 SYGVQD (reference sequence). V lost 0 bases, J lost 9 bases, and 9 bases lay in between.

This chain links TRBV30 with TRBJ2-3; 9 bases map to TRBD1. The trim removed 5 bases at V and 3 bases at J, leaving 6 bases unmatched. The CDR3 contains 14 residues. Germline V gene lookup returns CDR1 GTSNPN and CDR2 SVGIG (reference sequence). This CDR3 is CAWLQGAITDTQYF. The CDR3 nucleotides are TGTGCCTGGCTACAGGGGGCGATAACAGATACGCAGTATTTT.

In nucleotides, the CDR3 is TGCGCCAGCAGCCAAGCAGACTCCGCGGCCGGGGAGCTGTTTTTT. Amino acids: CASSQADSAAGELFF. The chain has TRBV4-1 and TRBJ2-2; D gene unclear. The CDR3 spans 15 residues. CDR1 and CDR2 (germline): MGHRA, YSYEKL. Trimming removed 1 base at V and 6 bases at J, with 12 bases between.

The genes are TRBV18 and TRBJ2-1; 10 nucleotides match TRBD1. With V trimmed by 3 bases and J by 6 bases, 5 bases remained unmatched. The CDR3 runs 15 residues. Germline V gene sequence: CDR1 KGHSH, CDR2 LQKENI. DNA for the CDR3: TGTGCCAGCTCACCGCAGGGGACAGGGGTCAATGAGCAGTTCTTC. It codes for CASSPQGTGVNEQFF.

The J gene is TRBJ1-1, the V gene TRBV7-9; D is possibly TRBD1 (6 bases). Germline CDR1 is SEHNR and CDR2 is FQNEAQ (reference sequence). The CDR3 is made up of 16 amino acids. V was cut by 2 bases and J by 0 bases, with 13 bases left in between. The CDR3 region is CASSLLGTPMNTEAFF. The CDR3 DNA reads as TGTGCCAGCAGCTTACTAGGGACACCAATGAACACTGAAGCTTTCTTT. Looking up the rest from reference TRBV7-9 and TRBJ1-1 gives the full variable domain: DTGVSQNPRHKITKRGQNVTFRCDPISEHNRLYWYRQTLGQGPEFLTYFQNEAQLEKSRLLSDRFSAERPKGSFSTLEIQRTEQGDSAMYLCASSLLGTPMNTEAFFGQGTRLTVV.

The chain recombines TRBV19 with TRBJ1-4; D call uncertain. Germline V gives CDR1 LNHDA, CDR2 SQIVND (reference sequence). V was cut by 6 bases and J by 5 bases, with 16 bases left in between. The CDR3 runs 15 residues. The CDR3 loop is CASSPNHPGNEKLFF. The DNA for the CDR3 is TGTGCCAGTAGCCCTAACCACCCCGGGAATGAAAAACTGTTTTTT.

The chain couples TRBV19 to TRBJ2-2; D may be TRBD2 (6 bases). The CDR3 runs 14 residues. V gave up 5 bases and J gave up 1 base, with 8 bases separating them. Germline V lookup: CDR1 LNHDA, CDR2 SQIVND (reference sequence). DNA of the CDR3: TGTGCCAGTAGTGGGGGACTGAACACCGGGGAGCTGTTTTTT. Translation gives CASSGGLNTGELFF.

The chain links TRBV19 to TRBJ1-1; perhaps TRBD1 as D (5 bases). Germline CDR1 is LNHDA and CDR2 is SQIVND (reference sequence). Deletions cut 6 bases from V and 7 bases from J, with 21 bases between. The CDR3 runs 15 residues. CDR3 protein: CASSNTGLPFGEAFF. The DNA of the CDR3 is TGTGCCAGTAGCAACACGGGACTACCCTTTGGTGAAGCTTTCTTT.

The chain uses TRBV7-2 and TRBJ1-2; possible D gene TRBD1, 6 bases. Germline V gene data show CDR1 as SGHTA and CDR2 as FQGNSA. The CDR3 is 13 residues long. V was clipped by 1 base and J by 4 bases, with 7 bases between them. The CDR3, as DNA: TGTGCCAGCAGCTTAGAACAGGGCTATGGCTACACCTTC. It specifies CASSLEQGYGYTF.

The V gene is TRBV28, the J gene TRBJ2-3, with TRBD1 matching over 7 bases. Germline values: CDR1 MDHEN, CDR2 SYDVKM. This CDR3 is built from 14 residues. V shed 4 bases and J 4 bases; nucleotides not matched to a gene: 5. CDR3 nucleotides: TGTGCCAGCAGTTCTGGACAGGCTCCAGATACGCAGTATTTT. Translated, it gives CASSSGQAPDTQYF.

The genes are TRBV4-1 and TRBJ2-7; the match to TRBD1 covers 7 bases. CDR3 length equals 16 residues. Unmatched junction bases numbered 6, after V lost 0 bases and J lost 1 base. Looked up from germline, CDR1 is MGHRA and CDR2 is YSYEKL. The CDR3 bases are TGCGCCAGCAGCCAAGAGTGGGACAGCTATTCCTACGAGCAGTACTTC. This codes for CASSQEWDSYSYEQYF.

In its sample, this clone was seen a few times. This chain links TRBV9 with TRBJ1-1; 7 bases align to TRBD1. Trimming at V came to 1 base and at J to 6 bases, leaving 3 bases not matched to a gene. Germline loops: CDR1 SGDLS, CDR2 YYNGEE. The CDR3 is 13 amino acids. CDR3 residues: CASSVTGAAEAFF. CDR3 nucleotide sequence: TGTGCCAGCAGCGTAACAGGGGCCGCTGAAGCTTTCTTT.

The genes are TRBV28 and TRBJ2-5; the match to TRBD2 covers 9 bases. The CDR3 spans 12 residues. In germline, CDR1 is MDHEN, CDR2 SYDVKM. The V and J ends lost 5 bases and 9 bases, in that order; junction bases with no gene match: 4. The CDR3 DNA reads as TGTGCCAGCAGTCCGATAGCGGGAGCCCAGTACTTC. This translates into CASSPIAGAQYF.

V usage is TRBV19 and J usage is TRBJ2-1; 10 nucleotides match TRBD1. Germline trimming cut 5 bases from V and 0 bases from J; bases unmatched to any gene: 13. The CDR3 runs 19 residues. CDR1 is LNHDA and CDR2 is SQIVND in the germline V gene (reference sequence). The CDR3, as DNA: TGTGCCAGTAGTGGCCCCGGGGGGACAGGGGCTAGCTCCTACAATGAGCAGTTCTTC. Residues: CASSGPGGTGASSYNEQFF.

The chain has TRBV4-2 and TRBJ2-7; TRBD2 aligns across 10 bases. The ends lost 6 bases at V and 5 bases at J; junction bases unmatched: 7. CDR3 size: 14 residues. Per the germline V gene, CDR1 is LGHNA and CDR2 is YNFKEQ. CDR3 in amino acids: CASSPSGGRDEQYF. The CDR3 DNA is TGTGCCAGCAGTCCTAGCGGGGGAAGGGACGAGCAGTACTTC.

This chain uses TRBV2 with TRBJ1-1; tentatively, D is TRBD1 (6 bases). The CDR3 length is 14 residues. Germline assignment: CDR1 SNHLY and CDR2 FYNNEI. Trimming pared 3 bases from V and 4 bases from J, leaving 12 bases between. CDR3 sequence (DNA): TGTGCCAGCAGTGAGGCAGGGGCGGGCACTGAAGCTTTCTTT. This translates into CASSEAGAGTEAFF.

The chain joins TRBV10-2 to TRBJ2-7, with TRBD2 identical over 13 bases. The CDR3 covers 15 residues. Losses at the gene ends were 4 bases for V and 2 bases for J; bases not matched to a gene: 2. CDR1 WSHSY and CDR2 SAAADI come from the germline V gene. CDR3 in DNA: TGCGCCAGCAGTGGGACTAGCGGGAGACCCTACGAGCAGTACTTC. Translating it yields CASSGTSGRPYEQYF.

V and J are TRBV11-2 and TRBJ2-5, with a weak D call TRBD1 (5 bases). The CDR3 runs to 16 residues. CDR1 and CDR2 (germline): SGHAT, FQNNGV. The V gene lost 0 bases and the J gene lost 4 bases, with 15 bases spanning the gap. The CDR3 DNA is TGTGCCAGCAGCTTAGACTGGCAGGGTGCTGGAGAGACCCAGTACTTC. Translated, it gives CASSLDWQGAGETQYF.